This entry describes one T cell receptor beta chain. Its antigen is currently unknown. With 6 bases clipped from V and 8 bases from J, the junction kept 4 bases outside the gene matches. CDR1 MDHEN and CDR2 SYDVKM come from the germline V gene. The CDR3 contains 12 residues. This sample was taken from a study of CD8 T cells in ankylosing spondylitis. Whole-study results and caveats: Earlier reports found some motif variants in synovial fluid and blood in reactive arthritis. Significant enrichment of disease-linked clones was reported in matched ankylosing spondylitis synovial fluid. Disease-linked clones, CD8+, were relatively rare in peripheral blood. There was a TCR beta motif, made of several highly homologous variants, that appeared characteristic of ankylosing spondylitis blood.

Making use of molecular barcodes, quantitative 5'-RACE generated TCR beta libraries. TCRdb used MiXCR to reprocess the 5' RACE reads, holding one entry per CDR3 protein. The table lists about 390,000 distinct CDR3 sequences, around 20% of them singletons. Sequencing was performed on blood, either unsorted or a sorted T cell fraction (not recorded which). The receptor was derived from a male donor with ankylosing spondylitis. The chain combines TRBV28 with TRBJ1-1; 9 bases are shared with TRBD1. This CDR3 is CASRSDRGEAFF. CDR3 sequence (DNA): TGTGCCAGCAGGTCGGACAGGGGAGAAGCTTTCTTT.